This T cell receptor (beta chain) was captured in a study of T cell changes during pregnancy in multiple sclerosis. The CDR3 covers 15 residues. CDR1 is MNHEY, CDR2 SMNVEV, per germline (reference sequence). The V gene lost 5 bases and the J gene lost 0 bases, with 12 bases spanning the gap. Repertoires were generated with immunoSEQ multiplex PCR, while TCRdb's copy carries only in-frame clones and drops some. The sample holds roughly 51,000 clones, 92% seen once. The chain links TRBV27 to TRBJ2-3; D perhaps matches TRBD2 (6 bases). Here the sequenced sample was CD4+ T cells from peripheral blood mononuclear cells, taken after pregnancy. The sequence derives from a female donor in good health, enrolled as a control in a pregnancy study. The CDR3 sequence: CASSRDWISTDTQYF. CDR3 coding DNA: TGTGCCAGCAGTCGGGACTGGATAAGCACAGATACGCAGTATTTT.